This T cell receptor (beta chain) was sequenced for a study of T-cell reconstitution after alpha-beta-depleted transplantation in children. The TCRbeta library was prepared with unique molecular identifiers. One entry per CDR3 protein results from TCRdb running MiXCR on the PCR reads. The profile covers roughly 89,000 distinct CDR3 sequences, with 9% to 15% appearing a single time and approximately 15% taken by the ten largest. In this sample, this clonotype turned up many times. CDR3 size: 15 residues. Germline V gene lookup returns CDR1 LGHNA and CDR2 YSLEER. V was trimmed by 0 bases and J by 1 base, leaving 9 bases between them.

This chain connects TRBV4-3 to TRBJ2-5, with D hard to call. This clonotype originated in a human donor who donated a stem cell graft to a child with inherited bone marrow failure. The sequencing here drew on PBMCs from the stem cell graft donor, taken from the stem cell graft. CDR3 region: CASSQDQVFQETQYF. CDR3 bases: TGCGCCAGCAGCCAAGACCAGGTTTTCCAAGAGACCCAGTACTTC.